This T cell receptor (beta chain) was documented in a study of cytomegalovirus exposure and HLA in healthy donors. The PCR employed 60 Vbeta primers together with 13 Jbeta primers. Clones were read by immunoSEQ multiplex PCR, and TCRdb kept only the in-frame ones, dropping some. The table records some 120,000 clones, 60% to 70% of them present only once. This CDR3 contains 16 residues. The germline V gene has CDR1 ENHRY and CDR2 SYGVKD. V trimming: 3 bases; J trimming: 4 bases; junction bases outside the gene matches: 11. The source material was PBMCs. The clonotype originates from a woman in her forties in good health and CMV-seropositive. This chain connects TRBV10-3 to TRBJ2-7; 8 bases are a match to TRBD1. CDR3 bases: TGTGCCATCAGTGATGCCCCCGGGACAGGCCGATACGAGCAGTACTTC. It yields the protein CAISDAPGTGRYEQYF.